This T cell receptor (beta chain) was found in a study of identical twins. A universal primer site came from template switching; cDNA carried unique molecular identifiers. From the 5' RACE reads, TCRdb called clonotypes with MiXCR, one entry per CDR3 protein. The profile shows approximately 500,000 distinct CDR3 sequences, more than 20% of them singletons. Trimming stripped 0 bases from V and 0 bases from J, with 6 bases between. Per germline, CDR1 SGDLS and CDR2 YYNGEE. The CDR3 has 15 residues. Healthy Caucasians alone served as donors. This sample was shared with a second study, whose subject was T cells expressing NK-cell markers. That report notes: Just one sequenced donor of eight was HCMV-seronegative, while seven were seropositive. Of the CD8+ T cell pool in over 5 donors, roughly 1.0-8% was accounted for by dominant NKG2C+ clonotypes.

The sequenced sample was CD4+ T cells sorted from blood. This clonotype was sampled from a woman aged 18 to 35 in good health. This chain uses TRBV9 with TRBJ2-2, with a tentative D call TRBD2 (5 bases). The DNA for the CDR3 is TGTGCCAGCAGCGTAGGAGCGGCGAACACCGGGGAGCTGTTTTTT. Encoded protein: CASSVGAANTGELFF.